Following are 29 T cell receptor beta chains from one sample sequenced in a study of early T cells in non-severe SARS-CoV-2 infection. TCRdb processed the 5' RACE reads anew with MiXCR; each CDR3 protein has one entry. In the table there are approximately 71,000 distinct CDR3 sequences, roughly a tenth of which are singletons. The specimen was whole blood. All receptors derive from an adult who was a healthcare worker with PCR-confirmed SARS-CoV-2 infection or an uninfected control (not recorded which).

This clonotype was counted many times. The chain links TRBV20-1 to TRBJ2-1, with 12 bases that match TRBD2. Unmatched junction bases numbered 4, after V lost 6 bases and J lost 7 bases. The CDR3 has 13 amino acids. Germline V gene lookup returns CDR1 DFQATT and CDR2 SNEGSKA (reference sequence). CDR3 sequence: CSARLAGVNEQFF. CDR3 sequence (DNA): TGCAGTGCGAGACTAGCGGGAGTAAATGAGCAGTTCTTC.

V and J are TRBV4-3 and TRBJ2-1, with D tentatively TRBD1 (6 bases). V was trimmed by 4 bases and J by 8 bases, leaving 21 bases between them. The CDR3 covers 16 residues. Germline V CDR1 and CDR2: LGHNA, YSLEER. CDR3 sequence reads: CASSPFLGTPGYEQFF. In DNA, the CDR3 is TGCGCCAGCAGCCCTTTCCTGGGGACACCGGGTTATGAGCAGTTCTTC.

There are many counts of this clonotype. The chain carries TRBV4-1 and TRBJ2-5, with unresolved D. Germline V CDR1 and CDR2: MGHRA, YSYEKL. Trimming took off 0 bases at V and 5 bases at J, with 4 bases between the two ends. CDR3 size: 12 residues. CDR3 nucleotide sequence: TGCGCCAGCAGCCAAGAGCGGGAGACCCAGTACTTC. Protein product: CASSQERETQYF.

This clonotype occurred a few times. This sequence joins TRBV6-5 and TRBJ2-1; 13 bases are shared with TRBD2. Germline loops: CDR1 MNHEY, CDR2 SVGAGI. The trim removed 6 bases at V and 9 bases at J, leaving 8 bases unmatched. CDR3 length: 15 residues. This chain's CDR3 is CASSSTSGRRGEQFF. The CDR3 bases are TGTGCCAGCAGCTCGACTAGCGGGAGGAGGGGTGAGCAGTTCTTC.

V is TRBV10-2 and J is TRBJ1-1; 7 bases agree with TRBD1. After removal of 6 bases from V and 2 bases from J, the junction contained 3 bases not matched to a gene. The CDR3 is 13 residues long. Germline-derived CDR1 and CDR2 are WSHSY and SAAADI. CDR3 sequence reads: CASRTGINTEAFF. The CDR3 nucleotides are TGCGCCAGCAGGACAGGGATTAACACTGAAGCTTTCTTT.

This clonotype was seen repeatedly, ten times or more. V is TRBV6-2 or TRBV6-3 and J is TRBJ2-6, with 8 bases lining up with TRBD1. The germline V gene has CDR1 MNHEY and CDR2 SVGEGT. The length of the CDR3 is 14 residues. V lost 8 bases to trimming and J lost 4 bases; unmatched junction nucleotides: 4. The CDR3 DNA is TGTGCCAGCGGACAGGGCTCGGGGGCCAACGTCCTGACTTTC. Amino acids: CASGQGSGANVLTF.

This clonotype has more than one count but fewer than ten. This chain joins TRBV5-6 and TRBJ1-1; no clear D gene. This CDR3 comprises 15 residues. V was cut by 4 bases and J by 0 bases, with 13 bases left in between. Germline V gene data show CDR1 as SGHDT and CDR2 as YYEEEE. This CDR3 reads CASSPLFGMNTEAFF. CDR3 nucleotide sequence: TGTGCCAGCAGCCCCCTATTTGGCATGAACACTGAAGCTTTCTTT.

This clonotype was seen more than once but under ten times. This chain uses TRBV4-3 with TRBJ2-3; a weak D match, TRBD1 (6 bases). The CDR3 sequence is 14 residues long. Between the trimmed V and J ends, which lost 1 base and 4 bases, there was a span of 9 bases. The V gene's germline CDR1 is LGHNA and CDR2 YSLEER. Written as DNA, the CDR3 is TGCGCCAGCAGCCAAGTGCGGACAGCAGATACGCAGTATTTT. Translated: CASSQVRTADTQYF.

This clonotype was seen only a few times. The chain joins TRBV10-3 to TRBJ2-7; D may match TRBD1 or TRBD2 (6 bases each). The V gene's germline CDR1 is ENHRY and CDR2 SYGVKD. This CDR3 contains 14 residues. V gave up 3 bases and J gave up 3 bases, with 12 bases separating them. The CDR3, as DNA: TGTGCCATCAGTGAACTAGCAGGGGACTACGAGCAGTACTTC. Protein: CAISELAGDYEQYF.

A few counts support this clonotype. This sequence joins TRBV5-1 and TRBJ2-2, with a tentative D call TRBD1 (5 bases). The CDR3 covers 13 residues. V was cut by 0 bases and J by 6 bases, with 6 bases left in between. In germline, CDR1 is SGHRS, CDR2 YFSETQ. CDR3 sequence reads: CASSLETAGELFF. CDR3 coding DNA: TGCGCCAGCAGCTTGGAGACAGCCGGGGAGCTGTTTTTT.

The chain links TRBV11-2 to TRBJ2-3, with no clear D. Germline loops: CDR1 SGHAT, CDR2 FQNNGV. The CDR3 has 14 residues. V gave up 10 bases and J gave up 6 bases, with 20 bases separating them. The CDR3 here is CATKAGSFRDTQYF. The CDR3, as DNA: TGTGCCACCAAAGCTGGAAGTTTCAGGGATACGCAGTATTTT.

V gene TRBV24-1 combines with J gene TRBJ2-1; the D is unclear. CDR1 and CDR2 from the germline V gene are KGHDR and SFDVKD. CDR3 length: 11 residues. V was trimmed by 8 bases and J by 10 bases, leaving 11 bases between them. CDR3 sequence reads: CATKPVGEQFF. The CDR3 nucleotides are TGTGCCACCAAACCGGTCGGGGAGCAGTTCTTC.

This CDR3 reads CASSESGLAVSTDTQYF. In nucleotides, the CDR3 is TGCGCCAGCAGTGAGTCGGGACTAGCAGTTAGCACAGATACGCAGTATTTT. V gene TRBV10-1 combines with J gene TRBJ2-3, with 9 bases that match TRBD2. CDR3 length: 17 amino acids. Germline CDR1 reads WNHNN; CDR2 reads SYGVQD (reference sequence). V shed 0 bases and J 0 bases; nucleotides not matched to a gene: 4.

The CDR3 loop is CSAVKPGSSYEQYF. Here the CDR3 DNA reads TGCAGTGCTGTAAAGCCAGGGAGCTCCTACGAGCAGTACTTC. V and J are TRBV20-1 and TRBJ2-7; TRBD1 or TRBD2 may be the D gene (5 bases each). With 5 bases removed from V and 0 bases from J, the gap between germline ends came to 14 bases. There are 14 residues in the CDR3. From germline, CDR1 is DFQATT and CDR2 SNEGSKA (reference sequence).

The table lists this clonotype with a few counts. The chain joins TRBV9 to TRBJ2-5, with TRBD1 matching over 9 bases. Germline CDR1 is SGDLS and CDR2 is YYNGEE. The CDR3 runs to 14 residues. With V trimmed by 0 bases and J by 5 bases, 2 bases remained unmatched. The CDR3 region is CASSVDTGGETQYF. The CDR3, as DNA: TGTGCCAGCAGCGTAGATACAGGGGGCGAGACCCAGTACTTC.

CDR3 loop: CASSYNGLASETQYF. CDR3 nucleotides: TGTGCCAGCAGTTACAACGGTCTAGCCTCAGAGACCCAGTACTTC. V is TRBV6-5 and J is TRBJ2-5; TRBD2 is a possible D gene (5 bases). This CDR3 has 15 residues. V lost 2 bases to trimming and J lost 4 bases, with 14 bases between them. The germline V gene encodes CDR1 MNHEY and CDR2 SVGAGI.

CDR3 sequence: CASSNTGGGGNTIYF. CDR3 sequence (DNA): TGTGCCAGCAGCAATACAGGGGGCGGAGGAAACACCATATATTTT. The rearrangement links TRBV7-2 to TRBJ1-3, with TRBD1 matching 9 bases. Germline values: CDR1 SGHTA, CDR2 FQGNSA. The CDR3 is 15 amino acids. V lost 5 bases and J lost 4; bases outside the gene matches: 6.

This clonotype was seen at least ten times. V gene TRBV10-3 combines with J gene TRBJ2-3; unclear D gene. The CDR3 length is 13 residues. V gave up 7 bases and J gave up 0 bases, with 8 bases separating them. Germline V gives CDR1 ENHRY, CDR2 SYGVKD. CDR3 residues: CAITQSSTDTQYF. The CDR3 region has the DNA TGTGCCATCACACAGTCCAGCACAGATACGCAGTATTTT.

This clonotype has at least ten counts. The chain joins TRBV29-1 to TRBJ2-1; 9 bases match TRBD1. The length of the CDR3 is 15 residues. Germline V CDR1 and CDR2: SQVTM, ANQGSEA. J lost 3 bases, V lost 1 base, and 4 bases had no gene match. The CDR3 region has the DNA TGCAGCGTTGAAGGGGGACAGGGCCTCTACAATGAGCAGTTCTTC. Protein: CSVEGGQGLYNEQFF.

CDR3 coding DNA: TGTGCCAGCAGCTTGAATGCAGGGATGAACACTGAAGCTTTCTTT. This translates into CASSLNAGMNTEAFF. The V gene is TRBV5-5, the J gene TRBJ1-1; D perhaps matches TRBD1 (5 bases). Germline V CDR1 and CDR2: SGHKS, YYEKEE (reference sequence). The V and J ends lost 1 base and 0 bases respectively, with 10 bases between them. This CDR3 spans 15 amino acids.

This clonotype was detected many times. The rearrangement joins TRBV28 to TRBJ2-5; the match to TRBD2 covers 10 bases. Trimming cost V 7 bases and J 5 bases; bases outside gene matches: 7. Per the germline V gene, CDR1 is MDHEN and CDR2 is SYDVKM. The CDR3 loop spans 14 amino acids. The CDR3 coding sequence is TGTGCCAGCAATCTAGCGGGAGCGGGGGAGACCCAGTACTTC. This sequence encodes CASNLAGAGETQYF.

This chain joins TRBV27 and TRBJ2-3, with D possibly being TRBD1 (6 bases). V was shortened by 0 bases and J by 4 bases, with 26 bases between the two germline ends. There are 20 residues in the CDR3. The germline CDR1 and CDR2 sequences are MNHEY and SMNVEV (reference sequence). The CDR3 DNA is TGTGCCAGCAGTTTATCGAACCCCTGGGGGCGGGTAGTCCGGGCAGATACGCAGTATTTT. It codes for CASSLSNPWGRVVRADTQYF.

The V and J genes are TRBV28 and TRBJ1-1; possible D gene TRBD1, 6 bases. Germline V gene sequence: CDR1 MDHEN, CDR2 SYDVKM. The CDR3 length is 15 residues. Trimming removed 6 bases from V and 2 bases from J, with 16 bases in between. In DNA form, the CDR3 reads TGTGCCAGCAGGGTTGTAAGGGACAAAAACACTGAAGCTTTCTTT. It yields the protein CASRVVRDKNTEAFF.

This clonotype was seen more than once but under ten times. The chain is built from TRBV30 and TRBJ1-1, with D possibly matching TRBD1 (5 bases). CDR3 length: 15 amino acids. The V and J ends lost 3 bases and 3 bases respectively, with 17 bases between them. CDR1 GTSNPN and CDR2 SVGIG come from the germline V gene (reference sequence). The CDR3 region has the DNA TGTGCCTGGAGGACCCAACTAGGGGTTTACACTGAAGCTTTCTTT. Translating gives CAWRTQLGVYTEAFF.

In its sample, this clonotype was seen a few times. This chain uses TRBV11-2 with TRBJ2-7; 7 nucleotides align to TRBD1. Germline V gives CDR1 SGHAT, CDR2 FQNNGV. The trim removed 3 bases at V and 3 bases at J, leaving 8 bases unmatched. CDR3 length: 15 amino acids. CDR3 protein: CASSLTQTGNYEQYF. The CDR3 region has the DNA TGTGCCAGCAGCTTGACCCAGACAGGGAACTACGAGCAGTACTTC.

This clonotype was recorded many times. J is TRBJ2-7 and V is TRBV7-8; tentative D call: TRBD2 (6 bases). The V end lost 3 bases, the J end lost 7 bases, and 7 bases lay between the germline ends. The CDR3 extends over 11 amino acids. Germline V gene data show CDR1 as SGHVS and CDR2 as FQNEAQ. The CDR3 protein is CASSFGGEQYF. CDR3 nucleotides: TGTGCCAGCAGCTTCGGAGGGGAGCAGTACTTC.

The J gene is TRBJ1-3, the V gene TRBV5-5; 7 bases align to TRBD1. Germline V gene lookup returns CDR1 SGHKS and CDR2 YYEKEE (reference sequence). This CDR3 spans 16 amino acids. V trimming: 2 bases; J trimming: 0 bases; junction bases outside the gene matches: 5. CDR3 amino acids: CASSFTQGVSGNTIYF. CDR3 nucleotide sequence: TGTGCCAGCAGCTTTACCCAGGGGGTCTCTGGAAACACCATATATTTT.

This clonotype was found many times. CDR3 amino acids: CASSLVQGAYEQYF. The CDR3 DNA sequence: TGCGCCAGCAGCTTGGTTCAGGGGGCCTACGAGCAGTACTTC. The gene calls are TRBV5-1 and TRBJ2-7, with 7 positions matching TRBD1. This CDR3 comprises 14 residues. From germline, CDR1 is SGHRS and CDR2 YFSETQ. V lost 0 bases, J lost 2 bases, and 2 bases stayed unmatched.

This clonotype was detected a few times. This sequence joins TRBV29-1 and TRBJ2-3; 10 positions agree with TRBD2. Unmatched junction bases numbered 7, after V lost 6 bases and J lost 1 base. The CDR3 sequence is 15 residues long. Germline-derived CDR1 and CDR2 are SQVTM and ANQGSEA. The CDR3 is CSVIPGTSGTDTQYF. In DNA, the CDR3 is TGCAGCGTAATCCCCGGGACTAGCGGCACAGATACGCAGTATTTT.